Described below is a single T cell receptor beta chain sequence and its context. CDR3 length equals 12 residues. Looked up from germline, CDR1 is SQVTM and CDR2 is ANQGSEA. V was cut by 6 bases and J by 6 bases, with 12 bases left in between. The data were produced by immunoSEQ multiplex PCR, yet TCRdb's version contains in-frame clones alone and is incomplete. The repertoire holds around 260,000 clones, approximately 91% seen once, with 0.94% in the top ten. This sample was included in a study of blood T cell repertoires in COVID-19. The specimen was peripheral blood. V usage is TRBV29-1 and J usage is TRBJ2-1; D is possibly TRBD2 (5 bases). The source is a woman aged 40 to 50 who had recovered from COVID-19. Written as DNA, the CDR3 is TGCAGCGTGCACCGGGATGCCAATGAGCAGTTCTTC. It translates to CSVHRDANEQFF.